The rows below give T cell receptor beta chains drawn from one sample of a study of cytomegalovirus exposure and HLA in healthy donors. The assay was immunoSEQ multiplex PCR, and TCRdb's table has in-frame clones only and misses some. The sample has approximately 150,000 clones; roughly three quarters are singletons. The specimen sequenced was PBMCs. These receptors were obtained from a woman in her sixties in good health and CMV-seronegative. Each CDR3 is given with its conserved first and last residue. Fields, in order: V gene, J gene, clone size, D gene, CDR3 protein, CDR3 DNA. D genes are given only for firm matches. Expanded clones are given a class, and other clones once, few, many or no size at all.

v_call: TRBV7-9; j_call: TRBJ1-1; clone_size: -; d_call: -; cdr3_aa: CASSLGVRSNTEAFF; cdr3_nt: TGTGCCAGCAGCTTAGGTGTCAGGTCGAACACTGAAGCTTTCTTT
v_call: TRBV5-1; j_call: TRBJ2-3; clone_size: -; d_call: TRBD2; cdr3_aa: CASSLHSAGAFTDTQYF; cdr3_nt: TGCGCCAGCAGCTTGCATTCAGCGGGAGCATTCACAGATACGCAGTATTTT
v_call: TRBV4-1; j_call: TRBJ2-2; clone_size: -; d_call: TRBD1; cdr3_aa: CASSPRGQGVAGELFF; cdr3_nt: TGCGCCAGCAGCCCCCGTGGGCAGGGGGTCGCCGGGGAGCTGTTTTTT
v_call: TRBV5-4; j_call: TRBJ1-1; clone_size: -; d_call: TRBD1; cdr3_aa: CASSFPGAGGQRYTEAFF; cdr3_nt: TGTGCCAGCAGCTTTCCTGGAGCAGGGGGCCAGAGGTACACTGAAGCTTTCTTT
v_call: TRBV30; j_call: TRBJ2-6; clone_size: -; d_call: -; cdr3_aa: CAWTPGTFSSGANVLTF; cdr3_nt: TGTGCCTGGACGCCAGGGACTTTCAGCTCTGGGGCCAACGTCCTGACTTTC
v_call: TRBV10-3; j_call: TRBJ2-7; clone_size: -; d_call: TRBD2; cdr3_aa: CAISDRTSGPYEQYF; cdr3_nt: TGTGCCATCAGTGACCGGACTAGCGGTCCCTACGAGCAGTACTTC
v_call: TRBV5-1; j_call: TRBJ1-1; clone_size: -; d_call: TRBD1; cdr3_aa: CASSWRGQGLEAFF; cdr3_nt: TGCGCCAGCAGCTGGCGAGGACAGGGTCTGGAAGCTTTCTTT
v_call: TRBV5-4; j_call: TRBJ2-7; clone_size: -; d_call: -; cdr3_aa: CASSLSLPGHGKTYEQYF; cdr3_nt: TGTGCCAGCAGCTTATCTCTTCCGGGACACGGTAAAACCTACGAGCAGTACTTC
v_call: TRBV18; j_call: TRBJ1-6; clone_size: -; d_call: TRBD1; cdr3_aa: CASSVAGQGSPLHF; cdr3_nt: TGTGCCAGCTCAGTTGCGGGACAGGGTTCACCCCTCCACTTT
v_call: TRBV19; j_call: TRBJ1-1; clone_size: -; d_call: TRBD1; cdr3_aa: CASSRTGFGGTEAFF; cdr3_nt: TGTGCCAGTAGCCGGACAGGGTTCGGCGGCACTGAAGCTTTCTTT
v_call: TRBV30; j_call: TRBJ2-7; clone_size: -; d_call: TRBD1; cdr3_aa: CAWKTGGTTYEQYF; cdr3_nt: TGTGCCTGGAAAACAGGGGGAACAACCTACGAGCAGTACTTC
v_call: TRBV23-1; j_call: TRBJ1-5; clone_size: -; d_call: -; cdr3_aa: CASRSRFQARRTNYSNQPQHF; cdr3_nt: TGCGCCAGCCGCAGTCGGTTCCAAGCGCGCCGTACTAATTATAGCAATCAGCCCCAGCATTTT
v_call: TRBV28; j_call: TRBJ1-1; clone_size: -; d_call: TRBD1; cdr3_aa: CASSLANRGWGTEAFF; cdr3_nt: TGTGCCAGCAGTTTGGCGAACAGGGGGTGGGGCACTGAAGCTTTCTTT
v_call: TRBV10-3; j_call: TRBJ2-5; clone_size: -; d_call: -; cdr3_aa: CAIMEQGQETQYF; cdr3_nt: TGTGCCATAATGGAGCAGGGTCAAGAGACCCAGTACTTC
v_call: TRBV29-1; j_call: TRBJ1-2; clone_size: -; d_call: -; cdr3_aa: CSVSGQAYGYTF; cdr3_nt: TGCAGCGTTTCAGGACAAGCTTATGGCTACACCTTC
v_call: TRBV7-9; j_call: TRBJ2-1; clone_size: -; d_call: -; cdr3_aa: CSSSPRGLFSYNEQFF; cdr3_nt: TGTTCCAGCAGCCCCAGGGGCCTGTTCTCCTACAATGAGCAGTTCTTC
v_call: TRBV7-9; j_call: TRBJ2-5; clone_size: -; d_call: -; cdr3_aa: CASSLEGWRGSQETQYF; cdr3_nt: TGTGCCAGCAGCTTAGAAGGGTGGAGGGGTAGCCAAGAGACCCAGTACTTC
v_call: TRBV10-2; j_call: TRBJ2-5; clone_size: -; d_call: -; cdr3_aa: CAAGQQETQYF; cdr3_nt: TGCGCCGCAGGGCAGCAAGAGACCCAGTACTTC
v_call: TRBV6-1; j_call: TRBJ2-2; clone_size: once; d_call: TRBD2; cdr3_aa: CASIPGLPNTGELFF; cdr3_nt: TGTGCCAGCATACCGGGACTACCGAACACCGGGGAGCTGTTTTTT
v_call: TRBV6-4; j_call: TRBJ2-3; clone_size: -; d_call: -; cdr3_aa: CASSEPEPTDTQYF; cdr3_nt: TGTGCCAGCAGTGAGCCCGAGCCCACAGATACGCAGTATTTT
v_call: TRBV7-9; j_call: TRBJ2-7; clone_size: few; d_call: -; cdr3_aa: CSSSLDPTYEQYF; cdr3_nt: TGTTCCAGCAGCTTAGATCCTACCTACGAGCAGTACTTC
v_call: TRBV28; j_call: TRBJ2-7; clone_size: -; d_call: -; cdr3_aa: CASSTARYEQYF; cdr3_nt: TGTGCCAGCAGTACGGCTAGGTACGAGCAGTACTTC
v_call: TRBV28; j_call: TRBJ2-7; clone_size: -; d_call: -; cdr3_aa: CASTRTALSYEQYF; cdr3_nt: TGTGCCAGCACCCGGACTGCTCTCTCCTACGAGCAGTACTTC
v_call: TRBV9; j_call: TRBJ2-7; clone_size: few; d_call: TRBD2; cdr3_aa: CASSSSGTSGRGTYEQYF; cdr3_nt: TGTGCCAGCAGCTCCTCCGGGACTAGCGGGAGGGGAACCTACGAGCAGTACTTC